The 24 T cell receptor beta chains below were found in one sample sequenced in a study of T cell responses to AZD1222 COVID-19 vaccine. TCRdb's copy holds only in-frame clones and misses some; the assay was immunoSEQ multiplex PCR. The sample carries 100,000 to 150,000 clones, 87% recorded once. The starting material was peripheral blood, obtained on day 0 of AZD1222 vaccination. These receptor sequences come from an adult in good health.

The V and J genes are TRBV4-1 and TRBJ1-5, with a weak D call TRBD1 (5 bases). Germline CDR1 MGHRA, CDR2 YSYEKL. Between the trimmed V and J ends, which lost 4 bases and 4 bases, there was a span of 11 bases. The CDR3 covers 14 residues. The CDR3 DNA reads TGCGCCAGCAGCCCCCGACAGCAAAATCAGCCCCAGCATTTT. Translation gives CASSPRQQNQPQHF.

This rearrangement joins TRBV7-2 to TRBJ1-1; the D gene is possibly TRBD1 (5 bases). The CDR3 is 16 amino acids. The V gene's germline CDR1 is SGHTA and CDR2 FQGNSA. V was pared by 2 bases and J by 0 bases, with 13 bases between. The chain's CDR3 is CASSLKRGYMNTEAFF. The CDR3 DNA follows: TGTGCCAGCAGCTTAAAACGGGGGTACATGAACACTGAAGCTTTCTTT.

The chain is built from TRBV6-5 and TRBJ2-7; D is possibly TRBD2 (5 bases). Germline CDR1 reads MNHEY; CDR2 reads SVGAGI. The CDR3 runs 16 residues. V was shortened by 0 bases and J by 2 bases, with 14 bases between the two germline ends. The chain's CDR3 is CASSYSVGETTYEQYF. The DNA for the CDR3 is TGTGCCAGCAGTTACTCGGTCGGGGAAACCACCTACGAGCAGTACTTC.

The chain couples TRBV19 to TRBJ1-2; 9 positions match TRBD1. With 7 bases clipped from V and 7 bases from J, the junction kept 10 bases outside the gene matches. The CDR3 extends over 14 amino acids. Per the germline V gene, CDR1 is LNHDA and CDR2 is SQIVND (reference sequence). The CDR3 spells CASTQSTGGLGYTF. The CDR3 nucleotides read TGTGCCAGTACTCAATCAACAGGGGGCCTTGGCTACACCTTC.

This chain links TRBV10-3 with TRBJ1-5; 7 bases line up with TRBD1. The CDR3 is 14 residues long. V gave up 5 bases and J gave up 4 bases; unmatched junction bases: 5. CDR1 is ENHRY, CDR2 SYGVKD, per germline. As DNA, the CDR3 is TGTGCCATCAGTTGGGGACAGACTAATCAGCCCCAGCATTTT. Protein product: CAISWGQTNQPQHF.

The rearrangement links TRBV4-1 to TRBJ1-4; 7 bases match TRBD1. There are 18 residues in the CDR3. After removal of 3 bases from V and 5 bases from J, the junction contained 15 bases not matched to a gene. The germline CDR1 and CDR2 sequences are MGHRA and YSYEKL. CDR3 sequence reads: CASSQGWGPGGPNEKLFF. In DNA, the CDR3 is TGCGCCAGCAGCCAGGGCTGGGGTCCAGGGGGGCCGAATGAAAAACTGTTTTTT.

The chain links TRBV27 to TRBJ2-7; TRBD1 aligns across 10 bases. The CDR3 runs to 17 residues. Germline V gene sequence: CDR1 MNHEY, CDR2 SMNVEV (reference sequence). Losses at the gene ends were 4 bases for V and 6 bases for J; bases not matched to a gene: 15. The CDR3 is CASSSLTRDRGLGEQYF. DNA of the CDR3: TGTGCCAGCAGTTCCCTAACCCGGGACAGGGGTTTAGGCGAGCAGTACTTC.

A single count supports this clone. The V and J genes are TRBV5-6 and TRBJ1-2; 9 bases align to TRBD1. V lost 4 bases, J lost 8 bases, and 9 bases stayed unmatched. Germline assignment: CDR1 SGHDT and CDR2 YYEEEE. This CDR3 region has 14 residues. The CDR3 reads CASSRQQGAGGYTF. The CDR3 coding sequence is TGTGCCAGCAGCCGACAACAGGGGGCGGGCGGCTACACCTTC.

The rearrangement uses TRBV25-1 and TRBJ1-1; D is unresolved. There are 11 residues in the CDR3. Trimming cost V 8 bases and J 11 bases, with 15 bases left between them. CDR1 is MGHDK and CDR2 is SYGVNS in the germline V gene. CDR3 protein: CASGRGTRAFF. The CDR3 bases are TGTGCCAGCGGCCGGGGTACGAGGGCTTTCTTT.

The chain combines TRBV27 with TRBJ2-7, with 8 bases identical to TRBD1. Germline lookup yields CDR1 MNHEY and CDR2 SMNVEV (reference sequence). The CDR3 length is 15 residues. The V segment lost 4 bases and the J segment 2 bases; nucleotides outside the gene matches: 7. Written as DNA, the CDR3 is TGTGCCAGCAGTTCTTCTCGGACAGGGACCTACGAGCAGTACTTC. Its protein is CASSSSRTGTYEQYF.

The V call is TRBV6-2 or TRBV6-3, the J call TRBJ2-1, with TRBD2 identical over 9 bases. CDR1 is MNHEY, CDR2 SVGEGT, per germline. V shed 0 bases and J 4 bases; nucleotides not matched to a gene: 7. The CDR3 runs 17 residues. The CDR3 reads CASSYSSPSGVYNEQFF. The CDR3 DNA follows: TGTGCCAGCAGTTACTCGAGTCCTAGCGGGGTTTACAATGAGCAGTTCTTC.

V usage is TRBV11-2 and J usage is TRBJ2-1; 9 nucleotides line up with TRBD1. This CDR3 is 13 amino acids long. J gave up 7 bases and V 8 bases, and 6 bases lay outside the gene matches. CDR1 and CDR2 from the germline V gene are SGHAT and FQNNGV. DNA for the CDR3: TGTGCCAGCTTTGGACAGGGGAGGAATGAGCAGTTCTTC. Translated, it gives CASFGQGRNEQFF.

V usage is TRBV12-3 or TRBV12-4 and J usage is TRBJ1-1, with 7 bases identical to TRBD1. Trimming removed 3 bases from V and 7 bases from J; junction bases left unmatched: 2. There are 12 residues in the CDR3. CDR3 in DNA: TGTGCCAGCAGTTTTGGACAGGATGAAGCTTTCTTT. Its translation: CASSFGQDEAFF.

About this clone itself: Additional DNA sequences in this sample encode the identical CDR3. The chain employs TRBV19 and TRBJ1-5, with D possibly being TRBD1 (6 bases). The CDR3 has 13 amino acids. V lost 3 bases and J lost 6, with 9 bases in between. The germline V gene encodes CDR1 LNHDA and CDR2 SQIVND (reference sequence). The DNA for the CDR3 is TGTGCCAGTAGTATTGGGGGCGGTCAGCCCCAGCATTTT. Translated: CASSIGGGQPQHF.

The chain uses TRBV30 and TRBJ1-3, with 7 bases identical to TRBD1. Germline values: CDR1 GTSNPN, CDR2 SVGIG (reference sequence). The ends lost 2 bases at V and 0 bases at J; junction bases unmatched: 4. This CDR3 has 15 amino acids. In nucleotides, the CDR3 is TGTGCCTGGAGTATAAGGGGGCTCTCTGGAAACACCATATATTTT. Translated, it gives CAWSIRGLSGNTIYF.

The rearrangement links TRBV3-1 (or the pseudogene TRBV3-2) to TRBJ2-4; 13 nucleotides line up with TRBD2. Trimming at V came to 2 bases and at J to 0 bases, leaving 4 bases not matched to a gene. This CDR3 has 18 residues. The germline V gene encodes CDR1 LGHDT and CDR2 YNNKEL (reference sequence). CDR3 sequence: CASSQLTSGGLAKNIQYF. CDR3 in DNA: TGTGCCAGCAGCCAACTGACTAGCGGGGGGTTAGCCAAAAACATTCAGTACTTC.

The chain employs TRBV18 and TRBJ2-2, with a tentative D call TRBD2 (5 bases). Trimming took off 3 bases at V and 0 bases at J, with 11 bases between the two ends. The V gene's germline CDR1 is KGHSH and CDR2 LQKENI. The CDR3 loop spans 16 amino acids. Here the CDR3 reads CASSPFSDANTGELFF. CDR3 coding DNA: TGTGCCAGCTCACCTTTTAGCGACGCGAACACCGGGGAGCTGTTTTTT.

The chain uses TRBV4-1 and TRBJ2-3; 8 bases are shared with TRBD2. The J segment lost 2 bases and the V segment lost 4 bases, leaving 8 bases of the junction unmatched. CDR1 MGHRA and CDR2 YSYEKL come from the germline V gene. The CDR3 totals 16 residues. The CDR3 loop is CASSLLQRGLTDTQYF. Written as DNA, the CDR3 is TGCGCCAGCAGCCTTCTTCAGCGGGGGCTCACAGATACGCAGTATTTT.

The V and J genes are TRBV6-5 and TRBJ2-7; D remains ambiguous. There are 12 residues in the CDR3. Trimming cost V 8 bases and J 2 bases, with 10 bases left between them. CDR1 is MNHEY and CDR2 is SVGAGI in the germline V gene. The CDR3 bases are TGTGCCAGCCTCTCACCCACCTACGAGCAGTACTTC. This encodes CASLSPTYEQYF.

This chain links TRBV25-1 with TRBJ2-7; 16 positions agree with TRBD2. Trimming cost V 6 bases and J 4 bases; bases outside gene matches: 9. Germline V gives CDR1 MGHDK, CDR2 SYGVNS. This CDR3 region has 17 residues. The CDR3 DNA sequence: TGTGCCAGCAGGGAGGGACTAGCGGGGGGGCCTGGGTACGAGCAGTACTTC. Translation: CASREGLAGGPGYEQYF.

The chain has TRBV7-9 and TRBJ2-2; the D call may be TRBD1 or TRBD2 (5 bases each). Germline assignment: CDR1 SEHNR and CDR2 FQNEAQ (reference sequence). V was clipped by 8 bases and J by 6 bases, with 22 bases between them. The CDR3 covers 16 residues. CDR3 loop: CASENFPGPQAGELFF. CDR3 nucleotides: TGTGCCAGCGAAAATTTCCCGGGACCTCAGGCCGGGGAGCTGTTTTTT.

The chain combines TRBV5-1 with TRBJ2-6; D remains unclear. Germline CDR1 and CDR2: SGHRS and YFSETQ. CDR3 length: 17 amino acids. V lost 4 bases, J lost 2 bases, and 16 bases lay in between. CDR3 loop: CASSAVARATGANVLTF. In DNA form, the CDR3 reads TGCGCCAGCAGCGCGGTGGCCCGGGCAACTGGGGCCAACGTCCTGACTTTC.

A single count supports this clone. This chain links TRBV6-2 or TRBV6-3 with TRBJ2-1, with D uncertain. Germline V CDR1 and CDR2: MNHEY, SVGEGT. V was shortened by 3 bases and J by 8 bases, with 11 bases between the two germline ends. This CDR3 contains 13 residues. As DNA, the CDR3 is TGTGCCAGCAGTTATGTCAGGCGTGATGAGCAGTTCTTC. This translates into CASSYVRRDEQFF.

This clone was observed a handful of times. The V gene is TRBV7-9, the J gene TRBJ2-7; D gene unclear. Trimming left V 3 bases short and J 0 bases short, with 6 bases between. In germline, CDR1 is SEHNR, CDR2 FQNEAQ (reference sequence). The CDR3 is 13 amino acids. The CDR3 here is CASSFGYSYEQYF. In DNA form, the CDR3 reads TGTGCCAGCAGCTTCGGCTACTCCTACGAGCAGTACTTC.